This paragraph reports one TCR beta chain. What it recognizes is unknown. The data were taken from a study of T cell responses to AZD1222 COVID-19 vaccine. Study conclusions and caveats: Scientists sampled the repertoires only once the peak T cell response had passed.

Germline CDR1 and CDR2: SGHNT and YYREEE (reference sequence). V lost 6 bases and J lost 3, with 9 bases in between. This CDR3 has 12 amino acids. The protocol was immunoSEQ multiplex PCR, while the TCRdb copy is restricted to in-frame clones and leaves out a portion. Of roughly 150,000 clones in the sample, almost 95% are singletons; the top ten hold roughly 2.3%. The genes are TRBV5-4 and TRBJ1-1, with no clear D. This specimen consisted of peripheral blood, obtained on day 0 of AZD1222 vaccination. This clonotype originated in an adult in good health. The CDR3, as DNA: TGTGCCAGCATGACGGCAGACACTGAAGCTTTCTTT. Its translation is CASMTADTEAFF.